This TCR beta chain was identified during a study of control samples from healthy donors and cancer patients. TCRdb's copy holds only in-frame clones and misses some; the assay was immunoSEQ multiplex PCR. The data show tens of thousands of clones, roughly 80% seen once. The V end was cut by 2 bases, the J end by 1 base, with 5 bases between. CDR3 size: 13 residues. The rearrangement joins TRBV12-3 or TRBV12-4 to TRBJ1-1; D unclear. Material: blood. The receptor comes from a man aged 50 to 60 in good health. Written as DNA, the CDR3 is TGTGCCAGCAGTTTAACGTCGAACACTGAAGCTTTCTTT. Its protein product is CASSLTSNTEAFF.